Reported below is one T cell receptor beta chain. Its antigen is undetermined. This CDR3 comprises 15 residues. The trim removed 4 bases at V and 4 bases at J, leaving 4 bases unmatched. From germline, CDR1 is SGHNT and CDR2 YYREEE (reference sequence). Every isolated RNA sample was fully reverse transcribed, so sequencing captured expressed TCRB transcripts. The read count averaged about 3.3 million across naive, central memory and regulatory T cell samples. Clones were sequenced by immunoSEQ multiplex PCR, and TCRdb holds only the in-frame ones, with some missing. The table has around 340,000 clones, roughly a fifth seen once. The data were obtained in a study of beta chain features in type 1 diabetes. On the study more broadly: Under 140,000,000 sorted cells were examined across all samples. Study observations and caveats: Shorter templates may be favored by PCR, equally so in patients and controls. In type 1 diabetes patients, VDJ junctions had fewer insertions; deletions at these junctions were more frequent.

Sequencing was performed on naive CD4+ T cells from blood. This TCR derives from a woman between 18 and 29 years old in good health. This rearrangement joins TRBV5-4 to TRBJ2-3, with 12 bases lining up with TRBD2. Here the CDR3 reads CASSARLAGADTQYF. The CDR3 DNA reads TGTGCCAGCAGCGCCCGACTAGCGGGAGCAGATACGCAGTATTTT.